This T cell receptor (beta chain) comes out of a study of regulatory T cells in long-lasting Graves disease. CDR1 is SEHNR, CDR2 FQNEAQ, per germline (reference sequence). V was clipped by 1 base and J by 5 bases; unmatched bases: 7. CDR3 length: 16 amino acids. Arm-PCR of CDR3 regions and iRepertoire HTBI primers were used to build TCR beta libraries. TCRdb used MiXCR to reprocess the multiplex PCR reads, holding one entry per CDR3 protein. Here the sample spans approximately 480,000 distinct CDR3 sequences, about 17% being singletons. Time point: newly diagnosed GD, antithyroid drugs for less than 3 months. Preparation of the TCR library used RNA extracted from PBMCs. These data are also associated with another study on T cells in Graves' hyperthyroidism and ophthalmopathy.

This sample comprised peripheral blood mononuclear cells (PBMCs), obtained at new diagnosis, from a patient treated with antithyroid drugs. This sequence was found in a middle-aged man with Graves disease. The chain links TRBV7-9 to TRBJ1-4; 7 bases agree with TRBD1. The CDR3 nucleotides read TGTGCCAGCAGCTTAGGATTCACAGGGGAGAATGAAAAACTGTTTTTT. As protein: CASSLGFTGENEKLFF.